The 24 T cell receptor beta chains given below trace back to one sample, sequenced in a study of T cells in Graves' hyperthyroidism and ophthalmopathy. Researchers amplified the TCR beta CDR3 regions from RNA transcripts. Primed by the HTBI set, a first-round RT-PCR was run on the TCR CDR3. TCRdb reanalysed the multiplex PCR reads using MiXCR and keeps one entry per CDR3 protein. Of 730,000 or so distinct CDR3 sequences in the sample, around 20% are singletons; the top ten hold 16%. The sequencing sample was made of blood. Every receptor here comes from a woman aged 45-60 years with Graves' hyperthyroidism that later progressed to Graves' ophthalmopathy.

This clonotype was seen at least ten times. The CDR3 coding sequence is TGTGCCTGGGACCGGGACAGGGGGACCAATGAGCAGTTCTTC. Protein sequence: CAWDRDRGTNEQFF. The V call is TRBV30, the J call TRBJ2-1; TRBD1 matches 11 bases. J was trimmed by 6 bases and V by 5 bases; bases with no gene match: 6. Germline CDR1 GTSNPN, CDR2 SVGIG (reference sequence). There are 14 residues in the CDR3. Supplemented by reference TRBV30 and TRBJ2-1, the full variable domain reads SQTIHQWPATLVQPVGSPLSLECTVEGTSNPNLYWYRQAAGRGLQLLFYSVGIGQISSEVPQNLSASRPQDRQFILSSKKLLLSDSGFYLCAWDRDRGTNEQFFGPGTRLTVL.

Many counts were recorded for this clonotype. The rearrangement links TRBV5-6 to TRBJ2-1; D might be TRBD1 (7 bases). The CDR3 has 14 amino acids. Germline CDR1 is SGHDT and CDR2 is YYEEEE. V was clipped by 0 bases and J by 11 bases, with 15 bases between them. CDR3 sequence reads: CASSLARGEEKQFF. The CDR3 DNA reads as TGTGCCAGCAGCTTGGCCAGGGGGGAGGAGAAGCAGTTCTTC.

This clonotype was seen ten or more times. The CDR3 region has the DNA TGCAGTGCAAAATCGACCCAACAGGCCTACGAGCAGTACTTC. Translated, it gives CSAKSTQQAYEQYF. V usage is TRBV20-1 and J usage is TRBJ2-7; maybe TRBD1 (5 bases). V was clipped by 6 bases and J by 2 bases, with 17 bases between them. Looked up from germline, CDR1 is DFQATT and CDR2 is SNEGSKA (reference sequence). This CDR3 is built from 14 residues.

Many counts were recorded for this clonotype. The chain links TRBV3-1 to TRBJ2-1; tentative D call: TRBD2 (7 bases). CDR1 LGHDT and CDR2 YNNKEL come from the germline V gene (reference sequence). The germline V and J ends were trimmed by 0 bases and 5 bases, with 14 bases remaining between them. This CDR3 comprises 16 residues. Here the CDR3 reads CASSQDPRGAHNEQFF. The CDR3 coding sequence is TGTGCCAGCAGCCAAGATCCCCGGGGGGCCCACAATGAGCAGTTCTTC.

This clonotype was seen a few times. This chain uses TRBV4-1 with TRBJ1-1; TRBD1 is a possible D gene (5 bases). Germline CDR1 reads MGHRA; CDR2 reads YSYEKL. V lost 1 base to trimming and J lost 6 bases, with 12 bases between them. The CDR3 is 14 amino acids. CDR3 in DNA: TGCGCCAGCAGCCAAGCGAGAGGGGTCTCTGAAGCTTTCTTT. Its translation: CASSQARGVSEAFF.

The chain uses TRBV20-1 and TRBJ1-6, with 7 bases matching TRBD1. The length of the CDR3 is 18 residues. J lost 0 bases, V lost 6 bases, and 14 bases had no gene match. CDR1 DFQATT and CDR2 SNEGSKA come from the germline V gene (reference sequence). The CDR3 loop reads CSARSTTSGGSYNSPLHF. The CDR3 nucleotides read TGCAGTGCAAGGTCGACAACATCAGGGGGCTCCTATAATTCACCCCTCCACTTT.

The table lists this clonotype with many counts. The chain recombines TRBV20-1 with TRBJ2-3; TRBD1 matches 10 bases. This CDR3 has 16 amino acids. The trim removed 4 bases at V and 2 bases at J, leaving 9 bases unmatched. Germline assignment: CDR1 DFQATT and CDR2 SNEGSKA (reference sequence). CDR3 DNA: TGCAGTGCTAATCCCCCGGGACAGGGGATCACAGATACGCAGTATTTT. This sequence encodes CSANPPGQGITDTQYF.

This clonotype was detected a few times. The V gene is TRBV19, the J gene TRBJ2-7; the match to TRBD1 covers 9 bases. The germline gives CDR1 LNHDA, CDR2 SQIVND (reference sequence). The CDR3 contains 14 residues. V shed 5 bases and J 6 bases; nucleotides not matched to a gene: 8. This CDR3 reads CASSEGQGYGEQYF. The CDR3 DNA sequence: TGTGCCAGTAGTGAAGGACAGGGGTACGGCGAGCAGTACTTC.

In its sample, this clonotype was seen many times. The rearrangement links TRBV7-2 to TRBJ2-3; D may correspond to TRBD1 or TRBD2 (5 bases each). The CDR3 is 16 amino acids. The germline V and J ends were trimmed by 1 base and 1 base, with 12 bases remaining between them. Germline V gene sequence: CDR1 SGHTA, CDR2 FQGNSA. The DNA for the CDR3 is TGTGCCAGCAGCTTAGAGGGTAGGGGAGGCACAGATACGCAGTATTTT. Protein product: CASSLEGRGGTDTQYF.

This clonotype was seen a few times. This chain joins TRBV30 and TRBJ1-6, with a tentative D call TRBD1 (5 bases). The CDR3 length is 13 residues. V was trimmed by 5 bases and J by 9 bases, leaving 14 bases between them. Germline V gives CDR1 GTSNPN, CDR2 SVGIG (reference sequence). CDR3 coding DNA: TGTGCCTGGGGGACCGGGTTAAGTTCACCCCTCCACTTT. It codes for CAWGTGLSSPLHF. Filled out from reference TRBV30 and TRBJ1-6, the complete variable domain reads SQTIHQWPATLVQPVGSPLSLECTVEGTSNPNLYWYRQAAGRGLQLLFYSVGIGQISSEVPQNLSASRPQDRQFILSSKKLLLSDSGFYLCAWGTGLSSPLHFGNGTRLTVT.

This clonotype has only one observation. This chain connects TRBV19 to TRBJ1-4; 7 nucleotides agree with TRBD1. Germline CDR1 LNHDA, CDR2 SQIVND (reference sequence). V was clipped by 6 bases and J by 1 base; unmatched bases: 8. This CDR3 has 16 amino acids. CDR3 DNA sequence: TGTGCCAGTAGATTGGGACAGACTAAAACTAATGAAAAACTGTTTTTT. It specifies CASRLGQTKTNEKLFF.

This clonotype was recorded a few times. In DNA, the CDR3 is TGTGCCATCAGTAGACAGAATTCACCCCTCCACTTT. Amino acid sequence: CAISRQNSPLHF. The rearrangement joins TRBV10-3 to TRBJ1-6; weak D call: TRBD1 (5 bases). Germline values: CDR1 ENHRY, CDR2 SYGVKD. Trimming removed 5 bases at V and 7 bases at J, with 6 bases between. There are 12 residues in the CDR3.

This clonotype was seen many times. This chain uses TRBV7-8 with TRBJ1-3; 9 bases agree with TRBD1. Trimming at V came to 0 bases and at J to 4 bases, leaving 1 base not matched to a gene. The CDR3 is 15 amino acids. Germline CDR1 reads SGHVS; CDR2 reads FQNEAQ. CDR3 bases: TGTGCCAGCAGCTTAGCAGGGACAGGGGGAAACACCATATATTTT. Translating gives CASSLAGTGGNTIYF.

This clonotype was observed a handful of times. The chain couples TRBV27 to TRBJ2-3, with 12 nucleotides matching TRBD2. The CDR3 is made up of 17 amino acids. J gave up 0 bases and V 4 bases, and 5 bases lay outside the gene matches. Per germline, CDR1 MNHEY and CDR2 SMNVEV (reference sequence). CDR3 sequence reads: CASSYGLAGISTDTQYF. As DNA, the CDR3 is TGTGCCAGCAGTTACGGACTAGCGGGGATTAGCACAGATACGCAGTATTTT.

The table lists this clonotype with a few counts. This chain links TRBV6-1 with TRBJ2-3; D not resolved. Between the trimmed V and J ends, which lost 5 bases and 5 bases, there was a span of 17 bases. CDR1 is MNHNS, CDR2 SASEGT, per germline. CDR3 size: 15 residues. The CDR3 loop is CASSHSSVNVDTQYF. The CDR3 nucleotides are TGTGCCAGCAGTCACTCCTCAGTGAACGTAGATACGCAGTATTTT.

This clonotype was detected only a few times. Sequence at one end of the junction differs from germline and may be a read error. The chain joins TRBV2 to TRBJ2-3; D is possibly TRBD1 (5 bases). CDR1 and CDR2 from the germline V gene are SNHLY and FYNNEI. This CDR3 has 14 residues. The CDR3 DNA reads as TGTGCCAGCAGGCTCAGGGTTGGAACAGATATGCAGTATTTT. This sequence encodes CASRLRVGTDMQYF.

This clonotype has ten or more counts. The chain links TRBV5-1 to TRBJ1-1; TRBD1 aligns across 7 bases. V lost 3 bases and J lost 3; bases outside the gene matches: 5. CDR3 length: 14 amino acids. From germline, CDR1 is SGHRS and CDR2 YFSETQ. The DNA for the CDR3 is TGCGCCAGCAGCTCTTCTGACAGGGACACTGAAGCTTTCTTT. It encodes CASSSSDRDTEAFF.

In its sample, this clonotype was seen many times. The chain is built from TRBV2 and TRBJ2-5, with no clear D. Trimming cost V 1 base and J 4 bases, with 10 bases left between them. Germline-derived CDR1 and CDR2 are SNHLY and FYNNEI. This CDR3 has 14 amino acids. CDR3 nucleotides: TGTGCCAGCAGTGAAGTGGGAACAACAGAGACCCAGTACTTC. Translation gives CASSEVGTTETQYF.

This clonotype was detected many times. The CDR3 sequence: CASSARRDIQYF. CDR3 DNA: TGTGCCAGCAGTGCACGACGAGACATTCAGTACTTC. This rearrangement joins TRBV6-1 to TRBJ2-4; D unresolved. V shed 4 bases and J shed 8 bases, with 9 bases lying between them. CDR1 MNHNS and CDR2 SASEGT come from the germline V gene. The CDR3 runs to 12 residues.

This clonotype was seen repeatedly, ten times or more. The V gene is TRBV7-2, the J gene TRBJ1-1; D gene uncertain. The V gene lost 2 bases and the J gene lost 1 base, with 8 bases spanning the gap. Germline CDR1 is SGHTA and CDR2 is FQGNSA. This CDR3 comprises 14 residues. The CDR3 loop reads CASSLKVANTEAFF. CDR3 DNA: TGTGCCAGCAGCTTAAAAGTTGCGAACACTGAAGCTTTCTTT.

This clonotype was recorded at least ten times. The chain recombines TRBV30 with TRBJ2-1, with D unclear. The CDR3 extends over 14 amino acids. The germline CDR1 and CDR2 sequences are GTSNPN and SVGIG (reference sequence). With 2 bases removed from V and 9 bases from J, the gap between germline ends came to 17 bases. The CDR3 here is CAWSSGLRGGEQFF. Here the CDR3 DNA reads TGTGCCTGGAGTTCTGGGTTACGCGGCGGTGAGCAGTTCTTC. The variable domain in full, completed from reference TRBV30 and TRBJ2-1, reads SQTIHQWPATLVQPVGSPLSLECTVEGTSNPNLYWYRQAAGRGLQLLFYSVGIGQISSEVPQNLSASRPQDRQFILSSKKLLLSDSGFYLCAWSSGLRGGEQFFGPGTRLTVL.

The chain recombines TRBV20-1 with TRBJ1-4, with TRBD1 as a possible D gene (5 bases). This CDR3 is 13 amino acids long. Germline CDR1 is DFQATT and CDR2 is SNEGSKA (reference sequence). V gave up 3 bases and J gave up 0 bases, with 5 bases separating them. CDR3 in amino acids: CSARTATNEKLFF. The DNA of the CDR3 is TGCAGTGCTAGGACAGCAACTAATGAAAAACTGTTTTTT.

This rearrangement joins TRBV19 to TRBJ1-6; 7 nucleotides line up with TRBD1. Germline V gene lookup returns CDR1 LNHDA and CDR2 SQIVND (reference sequence). This CDR3 is 13 amino acids long. Unmatched junction bases numbered 10, after V lost 10 bases and J lost 10 bases. CDR3 DNA: TGTGCCACCACGGACAGGCAGAACTCACCCCTCCACTTT. This gives the protein CATTDRQNSPLHF.

This clonotype was counted only a few times. The genes are TRBV6-1 and TRBJ2-1, with D possibly being TRBD2 (6 bases). Germline V gene sequence: CDR1 MNHNS, CDR2 SASEGT. The V and J ends lost 6 bases and 5 bases respectively, with 14 bases between them. The CDR3 has 14 amino acids. CDR3 sequence reads: CASRRDPVNNEQFF. The CDR3 DNA follows: TGTGCCAGCAGGCGGGATCCGGTTAACAATGAGCAGTTCTTC.